One sample yielded the 19 T cell receptor beta chains listed below, sequenced in a study of technical replicates of blood from a few donors. TCRdb's table, derived via immunoSEQ multiplex PCR, lists solely in-frame clones and lacks some. The sample contains around 93,000 clones, around 96% of which appear only once. The sample consisted of T cells isolated from PBMCs. Receptors were obtained from a human donor in good health.

The chain combines TRBV11-2 with TRBJ2-7; TRBD2 agrees at 11 bases. After removal of 5 bases from V and 7 bases from J, the junction contained 10 bases not matched to a gene. The CDR3 totals 15 residues. Germline V gene data show CDR1 as SGHAT and CDR2 as FQNNGV. CDR3 in DNA: TGTGCCAGCAGCGAAGGACTAGCGGGTTTACGGGAGCAGTACTTC. Translated: CASSEGLAGLREQYF.

A remark on this clone: This sample also contains other DNA sequences that code for the same CDR3. The CDR3 spells CASSQRDKTNTEAFF. The CDR3 DNA is TGTGCCAGCAGCCAGAGGGATAAGACGAACACTGAAGCTTTCTTT. The chain combines TRBV7-3 with TRBJ1-1; D ambiguous. This CDR3 is built from 15 residues. Trimming shortened V by 5 bases and J by 1 base, and 14 bases separated the two germline ends. Germline V gene sequence: CDR1 SGHTA, CDR2 FQGTGA.

The chain employs TRBV7-2 and TRBJ2-1, with 11 bases lining up with TRBD2. This CDR3 is 15 amino acids long. From germline, CDR1 is SGHTA and CDR2 FQGNSA. Losses at the gene ends were 3 bases for V and 9 bases for J; bases not matched to a gene: 7. CDR3 amino acids: CASSLVAGGGGEQFF. CDR3 nucleotides: TGTGCCAGCAGCTTGGTAGCGGGAGGGGGGGGTGAGCAGTTCTTC.

The chain uses TRBV6-5 and TRBJ2-3; weak D call: TRBD2 (6 bases). V shed 6 bases and J shed 7 bases, with 14 bases lying between them. Looked up from germline, CDR1 is MNHEY and CDR2 is SVGAGI. The CDR3 runs 13 residues. The CDR3 region is CASRMGGANTQYF. In DNA form, the CDR3 reads TGTGCCAGCAGGATGGGGGGTGCAAATACGCAGTATTTT.

The chain has TRBV7-9 and TRBJ2-7; D is uncertain. CDR1 and CDR2 (germline): SEHNR, FQNEAQ (reference sequence). Trimming took 5 bases from V and 3 from J, leaving 23 bases between them. This CDR3 comprises 17 residues. The CDR3, as DNA: TGTGCCAGCAGCCCCCCCTCGTGGCGGCTAGATATCTACGAGCAGTACTTC. Translating it yields CASSPPSWRLDIYEQYF. Based on the CDR3 plus reference TRBV7-9 and TRBJ2-7, the full variable domain is DTGVSQNPRHKITKRGQNVTFRCDPISEHNRLYWYRQTLGQGPEFLTYFQNEAQLEKSRLLSDRFSAERPKGSFSTLEIQRTEQGDSAMYLCASSPPSWRLDIYEQYFGPGTRLTVT.

This rearrangement joins TRBV19 to TRBJ1-4; D gene unclear. CDR1 LNHDA and CDR2 SQIVND come from the germline V gene (reference sequence). The V end lost 11 bases, the J end lost 4 bases, and 14 bases lay between the germline ends. CDR3 length: 13 residues. CDR3 region: CASSGLLNEKLFF. CDR3 DNA sequence: TGTGCCTCGAGCGGCTTACTTAATGAAAAACTGTTTTTT.

The chain combines TRBV6-5 with TRBJ2-7; D uncertain. Germline CDR1 reads MNHEY; CDR2 reads SVGAGI. This CDR3 has 12 residues. V lost 7 bases to trimming and J lost 3 bases, with 10 bases between them. The CDR3 sequence is CASMKENYEQYF. The CDR3 DNA reads as TGTGCCAGCATGAAGGAGAACTACGAGCAGTACTTC.

The V call is TRBV6-6, the J call TRBJ2-7; possible D gene TRBD1, 6 bases. The germline V gene has CDR1 MNHNY and CDR2 SVGAGI (reference sequence). This CDR3 spans 14 amino acids. V was shortened by 6 bases and J by 1 base, with 13 bases between the two germline ends. This CDR3 reads CASRQGRYSYEQYF. CDR3 DNA: TGTGCCAGCAGACAGGGAAGATATTCCTACGAGCAGTACTTC.

The J gene is TRBJ2-1, the V gene TRBV27; the D gene is possibly TRBD1 (6 bases). V lost 6 bases to trimming and J lost 7 bases, with 13 bases between them. CDR3 length: 13 residues. Germline V gene data show CDR1 as MNHEY and CDR2 as SMNVEV (reference sequence). DNA for the CDR3: TGTGCCAGCAGCCCCCAACAGGGAAATGAGCAGTTCTTC. This translates into CASSPQQGNEQFF.

The V call is TRBV6-5, the J call TRBJ2-1; the D gene is possibly TRBD2 (5 bases). The germline V gene has CDR1 MNHEY and CDR2 SVGAGI. The CDR3 extends over 15 amino acids. V was shortened by 0 bases and J by 2 bases, with 8 bases between the two germline ends. The CDR3 reads CASSYSAEPYNEQFF. CDR3 sequence (DNA): TGTGCCAGCAGTTACTCAGCGGAACCCTACAATGAGCAGTTCTTC.

This chain connects TRBV5-1 to TRBJ2-2, with unresolved D. V lost 0 bases and J lost 10, with 22 bases in between. The CDR3 consists of 17 residues. CDR1 and CDR2 from the germline V gene are SGHRS and YFSETQ. This CDR3 reads CASSLEPIGNLIEELFF. CDR3 DNA: TGCGCCAGCAGCTTGGAGCCAATCGGTAATCTTATCGAGGAGCTGTTTTTT.

The genes are TRBV6-1 and TRBJ1-1, with D perhaps TRBD1 (5 bases). Germline loops: CDR1 MNHNS, CDR2 SASEGT. The CDR3 covers 19 residues. Between the trimmed V and J ends, which lost 4 bases and 1 base, there was a span of 25 bases. The CDR3 here is CASSVLRRGSTDRNTEAFF. The CDR3 DNA sequence: TGTGCCAGCAGTGTCTTACGACGGGGGTCTACCGACCGGAACACTGAAGCTTTCTTT.

The chain recombines TRBV7-3 with TRBJ2-5; the D gene is possibly TRBD1 (5 bases). The CDR3 runs 13 residues. Trimming removed 1 base from V and 4 bases from J, with 7 bases in between. Germline assignment: CDR1 SGHTA and CDR2 FQGTGA. The CDR3 nucleotides read TGTGCCAGCAGCTTAAGCAGGGTAGAGACCCAGTACTTC. Residues: CASSLSRVETQYF. The whole variable domain, filled in from reference TRBV7-3 and TRBJ2-5, reads GAGVSQTPSNKVTEKGKYVELRCDPISGHTALYWYRQSLGQGPEFLIYFQGTGAADDSGLPNDRFFAVRPEGSVSTLKIQRTERGDSAVYLCASSLSRVETQYFGPGTRLLVL.

The V gene is TRBV9, the J gene TRBJ2-5, with unresolved D. CDR3 size: 14 residues. CDR1 and CDR2 from the germline V gene are SGDLS and YYNGEE. V was pared by 3 bases and J by 7 bases, with 16 bases between. The CDR3 DNA reads as TGTGCCAGCAGCGCACCAGAAGATGGCCGGACCCAGTACTTC. Encoded protein: CASSAPEDGRTQYF.

V gene TRBV27 combines with J gene TRBJ2-2; TRBD2 matches at 8 bases. CDR1 is MNHEY and CDR2 is SMNVEV in the germline V gene (reference sequence). This CDR3 region has 16 residues. V lost 8 bases, J lost 0 bases, and 8 bases stayed unmatched. CDR3 sequence reads: CASRGGGNSNTGELFF. CDR3 DNA sequence: TGTGCCAGCCGGGGGGGAGGTAACTCGAACACCGGGGAGCTGTTTTTT.

V and J are TRBV9 and TRBJ2-2; the D is unclear. This CDR3 is 16 amino acids long. The germline gives CDR1 SGDLS, CDR2 YYNGEE. Trimming removed 4 bases at V and 0 bases at J, with 13 bases between. CDR3: CASSPRGETNTGELFF. In DNA form, the CDR3 reads TGTGCCAGCAGCCCCCGCGGCGAAACGAACACCGGGGAGCTGTTTTTT.

J is TRBJ2-1 and V is TRBV5-4, with 9 bases that match TRBD2. Germline V gene sequence: CDR1 SGHNT, CDR2 YYREEE (reference sequence). The CDR3 runs 15 residues. Losses at the gene ends were 3 bases for V and 4 bases for J; bases not matched to a gene: 5. The CDR3 DNA reads as TGTGCCAGCAGCTACAATAGCGGGAGATACAATGAGCAGTTCTTC. This gives the protein CASSYNSGRYNEQFF.

This rearrangement joins TRBV19 to TRBJ2-3, with D unresolved. This CDR3 is 13 amino acids long. Germline CDR1 LNHDA, CDR2 SQIVND (reference sequence). V gave up 3 bases and J gave up 2 bases, with 6 bases separating them. The CDR3 is CASSMATTDTQYF. The CDR3 nucleotides read TGTGCCAGTAGTATGGCAACCACAGATACGCAGTATTTT. Combining the CDR3 with reference TRBV19 and TRBJ2-3 gives the whole variable domain DGGITQSPKYLFRKEGQNVTLSCEQNLNHDAMYWYRQDPGQGLRLIYYSQIVNDFQKGDIAEGYSVSREKKESFPLTVTSAQKNPTAFYLCASSMATTDTQYFGPGTRLTVL.

This clone showed up just once. V and J are TRBV7-2 and TRBJ2-3, with D uncertain. The germline gives CDR1 SGHTA, CDR2 FQGNSA. This CDR3 spans 14 amino acids. V was cut by 3 bases and J by 4 bases, with 11 bases left in between. The CDR3 loop is CASSFLDWADTQYF. In nucleotides, the CDR3 is TGTGCCAGCAGCTTTCTAGATTGGGCAGATACGCAGTATTTT.